The 12 T cell receptor beta chains listed next were all sequenced from one sample in a study of T-cell memory formation after mild COVID-19. TCRdb passed the 5' RACE reads through MiXCR, listing each CDR3 protein once. The data contain 250,000 or so distinct CDR3 sequences, approximately 18% of them singletons. What was sequenced was PBMCs or a T cell subset sorted from them (not recorded which). All receptors derive from a man aged 18 to 29 who had mild COVID-19 (a few samples of this study predate the infection). Cell type and time point are not known.

The DNA of the CDR3 is TGTGCCAGCAGGCCGGGACAGGGAGGTCGCTACACCTTC. Its translation is CASRPGQGGRYTF. The J gene is TRBJ1-2, the V gene TRBV28; TRBD1 agrees at 9 bases. This CDR3 contains 13 residues. Germline V CDR1 and CDR2: MDHEN, SYDVKM. Losses at the gene ends were 6 bases for V and 9 bases for J; bases not matched to a gene: 8.

This clonotype was detected ten times or more. The genes are TRBV27 and TRBJ2-5; 9 bases align to TRBD1. The CDR3 has 14 amino acids. The V gene end was trimmed by 6 bases and the J gene end by 9 bases; junction bases not matched to a gene: 11. CDR1 and CDR2 from the germline V gene are MNHEY and SMNVEV (reference sequence). The CDR3 protein is CASSLQGQGIAQYF. The CDR3 DNA reads as TGTGCCAGCAGCTTACAGGGACAGGGTATCGCCCAGTACTTC.

This chain joins TRBV6-2 or TRBV6-3 and TRBJ2-3, with D hard to call. This CDR3 spans 14 amino acids. The V end was cut by 7 bases, the J end by 2 bases, with 13 bases between. CDR1 and CDR2 (germline): MNHEY, SVGEGT. CDR3 in amino acids: CASTSTRLTDTQYF. The CDR3 DNA reads TGTGCCAGCACCTCTACACGTCTCACAGATACGCAGTATTTT.

This clonotype has more than one count but fewer than ten. The chain recombines TRBV9 with TRBJ1-6, with D perhaps matching TRBD1 (6 bases). The CDR3 covers 14 residues. V lost 2 bases to trimming and J lost 10 bases, with 13 bases between them. Per germline, CDR1 SGDLS and CDR2 YYNGEE. The CDR3 region has the DNA TGTGCCAGCAGCGTGGCGGGGGCGGTATCACCCCTCCACTTT. Encoded protein: CASSVAGAVSPLHF.

The table lists this clonotype with a few counts. J is TRBJ2-1 and V is TRBV20-1, with D perhaps TRBD2 (7 bases). CDR1 is DFQATT, CDR2 SNEGSKA, per germline (reference sequence). The CDR3 runs to 14 residues. V was trimmed by 0 bases and J by 8 bases, leaving 14 bases between them. The CDR3 DNA reads TGCAGTGCTAGAGAGGGGGGGCCGCGGTATGAGCAGTTCTTC. Translating gives CSAREGGPRYEQFF.

The chain combines TRBV10-2 with TRBJ2-1; D gene uncertain. From germline, CDR1 is WSHSY and CDR2 SAAADI. The length of the CDR3 is 13 residues. V lost 3 bases to trimming and J lost 9 bases, with 12 bases between them. In DNA, the CDR3 is TGCGCCAGCAGTGACGCCGCTCCGGGTGAGCAGTTCTTC. Translation gives CASSDAAPGEQFF.

This chain connects TRBV5-6 to TRBJ2-3; no clear D. Germline CDR1 reads SGHDT; CDR2 reads YYEEEE. The CDR3 is made up of 15 amino acids. Trimming left V 4 bases short and J 1 base short, with 13 bases between. The chain's CDR3 is CASSRKNGGTDTQYF. The DNA of the CDR3 is TGTGCCAGCAGCCGCAAAAATGGAGGCACAGATACGCAGTATTTT.

In its sample, this clonotype was seen a few times. The V call is TRBV6-5, the J call TRBJ1-1; the D gene is possibly TRBD1 (6 bases). V lost 6 bases and J lost 1, with 18 bases in between. Germline lookup yields CDR1 MNHEY and CDR2 SVGAGI. The CDR3 covers 16 residues. The CDR3, as DNA: TGTGCCAGCAGAAAGGTGGGGGGGCGATCGAACACTGAAGCTTTCTTT. Translation: CASRKVGGRSNTEAFF.

J is TRBJ1-1 and V is TRBV5-5; D unresolved. Per the germline V gene, CDR1 is SGHKS and CDR2 is YYEKEE (reference sequence). The CDR3 runs 14 residues. V lost 2 bases, J lost 1 base, and 9 bases lay in between. In nucleotides, the CDR3 is TGTGCCAGCAGCTTTATTTCAGGGAACACTGAAGCTTTCTTT. Its translation is CASSFISGNTEAFF.

This clonotype was observed a handful of times. V is TRBV5-1 and J is TRBJ1-3; 7 bases map to TRBD1. Germline assignment: CDR1 SGHRS and CDR2 YFSETQ. This CDR3 is 15 amino acids long. V was clipped by 1 base and J by 0 bases; unmatched bases: 1. CDR3 in amino acids: CASSLTGASGNTIYF. The DNA of the CDR3 is TGCGCCAGCAGCTTGACAGGGGCCTCTGGAAACACCATATATTTT.

This clonotype was picked up a small number of times. The CDR3 nucleotides read TGTGCCAGCAGCTTAACGGCTACAGGGTTCTCCTACAATGAGCAGTTCTTC. Amino acid sequence: CASSLTATGFSYNEQFF. The J gene is TRBJ2-1, the V gene TRBV7-3, with a possible D match to TRBD1 (6 bases). V was cut by 0 bases and J by 0 bases, with 12 bases left in between. Germline CDR1 is SGHTA and CDR2 is FQGTGA. This CDR3 has 17 amino acids.

This clonotype occurred a few times. CDR3 sequence reads: CASSQRAGELFF. The CDR3 DNA reads as TGTGCCAGCAGCCAGAGAGCCGGGGAGCTGTTTTTT. This rearrangement joins TRBV6-6 to TRBJ2-2; D is undetermined. The CDR3 consists of 12 residues. Germline CDR1 and CDR2: MNHNY and SVGAGI (reference sequence). V was clipped by 6 bases and J by 6 bases, with 8 bases between them.